Below, 6 T cell receptor beta chains from the same sample are listed, as sequenced in a study of blood T cell repertoires in COVID-19. Method: immunoSEQ multiplex PCR; TCRdb's copy keeps in-frame clones and lacks some. The sample shows some 160,000 clones, around four fifths of them seen only once. What was sequenced was peripheral blood. The receptors derive from a woman aged 80 or over with COVID-19, enrolled during active disease.

Of note for this clone: Other nucleotide sequences in the sample specify the same CDR3. CDR3 DNA sequence: TGCGCCAGCAGCTCGACAGGGACTGGAGAGACCCAGTACTTC. As protein: CASSSTGTGETQYF. The chain couples TRBV5-1 to TRBJ2-5; D might be TRBD1 (7 bases). The germline V and J ends were trimmed by 3 bases and 4 bases, with 13 bases remaining between them. This CDR3 is built from 14 residues. Germline lookup yields CDR1 SGHRS and CDR2 YFSETQ.

The chain links TRBV9 to TRBJ1-2, with 11 bases matching TRBD1. V trimming: 4 bases; J trimming: 8 bases; junction bases outside the gene matches: 10. The CDR3 totals 15 residues. Germline CDR1 reads SGDLS; CDR2 reads YYNGEE. The CDR3 sequence: CASSPRTGGAEGYTF. The CDR3 nucleotides are TGTGCCAGCAGCCCCCGGACAGGGGGCGCTGAAGGCTACACCTTC.

The rearrangement uses TRBV7-3 and TRBJ2-1; the match to TRBD1 covers 7 bases. Trimming removed 0 bases from V and 12 bases from J; junction bases left unmatched: 5. Per the germline V gene, CDR1 is SGHTA and CDR2 is FQGTGA. CDR3 length: 13 amino acids. The CDR3 protein is CASSLTGDSRQFF. The CDR3 DNA follows: TGTGCCAGCAGCTTAACGGGGGACAGTAGGCAGTTCTTC. Together with reference TRBV7-3 and TRBJ2-1, the CDR3 gives the full variable domain: GAGVSQTPSNKVTEKGKYVELRCDPISGHTALYWYRQSLGQGPEFLIYFQGTGAADDSGLPNDRFFAVRPEGSVSTLKIQRTERGDSAVYLCASSLTGDSRQFFGPGTRLTVL.

The genes are TRBV18 and TRBJ2-2; tentative D call: TRBD1 (6 bases). The germline V and J ends were trimmed by 1 base and 1 base, with 10 bases remaining between them. The CDR3 has 16 residues. Germline V gene data show CDR1 as KGHSH and CDR2 as LQKENI. In nucleotides, the CDR3 is TGTGCCAGCTCACCACTGATACAGGGGAACACCGGGGAGCTGTTTTTT. Amino acids: CASSPLIQGNTGELFF.

The chain couples TRBV27 to TRBJ2-3, with 7 bases identical to TRBD2. J was trimmed by 6 bases and V by 9 bases; bases with no gene match: 9. The germline gives CDR1 MNHEY, CDR2 SMNVEV (reference sequence). CDR3 length: 13 amino acids. This CDR3 is CASCYLGGDTQYF. The CDR3 region has the DNA TGTGCCAGTTGTTATTTGGGAGGGGATACGCAGTATTTT.

V usage is TRBV6-6 and J usage is TRBJ2-1; D is undetermined. Germline-derived CDR1 and CDR2 are MNHNY and SVGAGI (reference sequence). This CDR3 is 9 amino acids long. V shed 8 bases and J shed 8 bases, with 4 bases lying between them. As DNA, the CDR3 is TGTGCCAGCGGAGATGAGCAGTTCTTC. Translating gives CASGDEQFF.